This entry features one TCR beta chain sequence. Its antigen remains unidentified. TCR beta cDNA libraries had unique molecular identifiers. Each batch of roughly 1 to 11 million T cells produced 500,000 to 600,000 cDNA molecules. TCRdb processed the PCR reads anew with MiXCR; each CDR3 protein has one entry. This sample has approximately 770,000 distinct CDR3 sequences; about 43% occur once, and the top ten carry approximately 5%. This CDR3 contains 16 residues. Trimming took 5 bases from V and 1 from J, leaving 16 bases between them. CDR1 is SGHVS and CDR2 is FQNEAQ in the germline V gene. The data were taken from a study of post-analysis software for immune sequencing data. At the level of the study: There were relapsing-remitting, secondary progressive and progressive-relapsing multiple sclerosis among the disease courses included. General observations from the study: F measure showed strong co-clustering of same-batch samples. Patients with multiple sclerosis recorded significantly lower normalized Chao1 diversity than controls, the study found. Patients carried several TRBV segments more frequently than controls did, and TRBV5-6, TRBV5-1 and TRBV20-1 were among them.

This TCR derives from a girl aged 5 to 17 with multiple sclerosis. The sample comprised blood. The chain combines TRBV7-8 with TRBJ2-3; perhaps TRBD1 as D (6 bases). This CDR3 is CASSPGSRGGTDTQYF. CDR3 nucleotides: TGTGCCAGCAGCCCAGGATCCAGGGGAGGCACAGATACGCAGTATTTT. Full variable domain (remainder filled in from reference TRBV7-8 and TRBJ2-3): GAGVSQSPRYKVAKRGQDVALRCDPISGHVSLFWYQQALGQGPEFLTYFQNEAQLDKSGLPSDRFFAERPEGSVSTLKIQRTQQEDSAVYLCASSPGSRGGTDTQYFGPGTRLTVL.